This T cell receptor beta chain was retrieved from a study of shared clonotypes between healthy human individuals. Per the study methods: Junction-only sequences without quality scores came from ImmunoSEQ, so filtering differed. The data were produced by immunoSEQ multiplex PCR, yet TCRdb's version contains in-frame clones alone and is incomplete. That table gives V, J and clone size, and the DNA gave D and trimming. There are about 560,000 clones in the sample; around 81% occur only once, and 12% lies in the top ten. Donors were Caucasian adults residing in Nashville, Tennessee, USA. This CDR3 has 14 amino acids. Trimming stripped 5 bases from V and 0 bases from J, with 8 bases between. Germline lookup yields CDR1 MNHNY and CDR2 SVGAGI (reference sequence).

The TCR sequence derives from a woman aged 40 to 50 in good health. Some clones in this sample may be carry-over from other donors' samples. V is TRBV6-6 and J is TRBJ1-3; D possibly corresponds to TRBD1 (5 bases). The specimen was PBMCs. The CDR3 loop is CASSGQGSGNTIYF. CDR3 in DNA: TGTGCCAGCAGTGGCCAGGGCTCTGGAAACACCATATATTTT.